Listed below are T cell receptor beta chains from one sample, sequenced in a study of T-cell memory formation after mild COVID-19. TCRdb fed the 5' RACE reads into MiXCR, producing one record per CDR3 protein. The top ten hold approximately 12% of the sample, which has around 370,000 distinct CDR3 sequences, over 20% seen once. Sequencing was carried out using PBMCs or a T cell subset sorted from them (not recorded which). Receptor source: an adult woman who had mild COVID-19 (a few samples of this study predate the infection). Cell type and time point are not known. Both conserved end residues are part of each CDR3. D genes are given only for firm matches. Size tells how often a clone was seen (once, few, many) or the class of an expanded clone, and some rows leave it out.

CDR3aa: CSAGGRAPFRSTDTQYF
CDR3nt: TGCAGTGCCGGCGGGAGGGCCCCTTTCCGCAGCACAGATACGCAGTATTTT
v_gene: TRBV20-1
j_gene: TRBJ2-3
abundance: few
d_gene: TRBD2

CDR3aa: CATSDYRGSITDTQYF
CDR3nt: TGTGCCACCAGTGATTACAGGGGCTCCATCACAGATACGCAGTATTTT
v_gene: TRBV24-1
j_gene: TRBJ2-3
abundance: -
d_gene: TRBD1

CDR3aa: CASSSGQGRSFEQYF
CDR3nt: TGTGCCAGCAGTTCGGGACAGGGACGTTCTTTCGAGCAGTACTTC
v_gene: TRBV12-3/TRBV12-4
j_gene: TRBJ2-7
abundance: few
d_gene: TRBD1

CDR3aa: CASSQTSDGTDTQYF
CDR3nt: TGTGCCAGCAGCCAAACTAGCGATGGCACAGATACGCAGTATTTT
v_gene: TRBV7-9
j_gene: TRBJ2-3
abundance: few
d_gene: TRBD2

CDR3aa: CASSLPGGTEAFF
CDR3nt: TGTGCCAGCAGTCTCCCTGGGGGCACTGAAGCTTTCTTT
v_gene: TRBV6-5
j_gene: TRBJ1-1
abundance: -
d_gene: -

CDR3aa: CASSGGLGAAEAFF
CDR3nt: TGTGCCAGCAGCGGCGGCTTGGGGGCGGCTGAAGCTTTCTTT
v_gene: TRBV6-1
j_gene: TRBJ1-1
abundance: -
d_gene: -

CDR3aa: CASSPKGLQLGGEQFF
CDR3nt: TGTGCCAGCAGCCCAAAGGGACTCCAGCTGGGGGGTGAGCAGTTCTTC
v_gene: TRBV7-9
j_gene: TRBJ2-1
abundance: few
d_gene: -

CDR3aa: CASSYGVRGRTGELFF
CDR3nt: TGCGCCAGCAGCTACGGCGTCAGGGGAAGAACCGGGGAGCTGTTTTTT
v_gene: TRBV4-1
j_gene: TRBJ2-2
abundance: -
d_gene: -

CDR3aa: CASSLVAGNTGELFF
CDR3nt: TGTGCCAGCAGCTTAGTGGCGGGGAACACCGGGGAGCTGTTTTTT
v_gene: TRBV7-6
j_gene: TRBJ2-2
abundance: -
d_gene: -

CDR3aa: CSVPSRTQSTDTQYF
CDR3nt: TGCAGTGTCCCCAGTAGGACCCAGAGCACAGATACGCAGTATTTT
v_gene: TRBV20-1
j_gene: TRBJ2-3
abundance: -
d_gene: -

CDR3aa: CAAGAYNEQFF
CDR3nt: TGTGCTGCTGGGGCATACAATGAGCAGTTCTTC
v_gene: TRBV7-9
j_gene: TRBJ2-1
abundance: few
d_gene: -

CDR3aa: CASRKQGADTEAFF
CDR3nt: TGTGCCAGCAGAAAACAGGGGGCGGACACTGAAGCTTTCTTT
v_gene: TRBV7-9
j_gene: TRBJ1-1
abundance: few
d_gene: TRBD1

CDR3aa: CASSTNRAGANVLTF
CDR3nt: TGTGCCAGCAGCACCAACAGAGCTGGGGCCAACGTCCTGACTTTC
v_gene: TRBV9
j_gene: TRBJ2-6
abundance: few
d_gene: -

CDR3aa: CASSHTQGDNEQFF
CDR3nt: TGTGCCAGCAGCCACACGCAGGGCGACAATGAGCAGTTCTTC
v_gene: TRBV7-9
j_gene: TRBJ2-1
abundance: -
d_gene: -

CDR3aa: CASSLNVGTDTQYF
CDR3nt: TGTGCCAGCAGCTTAAATGTAGGGACAGATACGCAGTATTTT
v_gene: TRBV7-8
j_gene: TRBJ2-3
abundance: many
d_gene: -

CDR3aa: CSVYGDFSYNEQFF
CDR3nt: TGCAGCGTCTACGGGGATTTTTCCTACAATGAGCAGTTCTTC
v_gene: TRBV29-1
j_gene: TRBJ2-1
abundance: -
d_gene: -